This T cell receptor beta chain was captured by sequencing in a study of breast tumors, draining lymph nodes, adjacent tissues. General study findings and limits: Tumor T cell lymph node origin was a supported hypothesis, not proven. Tumor and nontumor repertoires were significantly more similar in luminal-like than in basal-like breast cancer. Most tumor T cells seemingly derive from lymph node, then expand in tumor. Compared with lymph nodes, tumors were less diverse; compared with nontumor tissue, more.

This clonotype came up many times. Its antigen is not known. Breast cancer patients provided tissue from their axillary draining lymph nodes. MiXCR was run by TCRdb on the multiplex PCR reads, yielding one entry per CDR3 protein. The sample yields 140,000 to 150,000 distinct CDR3 sequences, 30% to 35% seen once. The CDR3 length is 12 residues. CDR1 is SQVTM, CDR2 ANQGSEA, per germline. V lost 3 bases and J lost 0, with 5 bases in between. The TCR originated in a female donor with breast cancer. Some clones in this sample may be carry-over from other donors' samples. The genes are TRBV29-1 and TRBJ1-2; D gene unclear. Input material: axillary lymph node tissue. This CDR3 reads CSVDSPNYGYTF. The CDR3 DNA is TGCAGCGTTGATTCGCCTAACTATGGCTACACCTTC.